Listed here are 3 T cell receptor beta chains from one sample, sequenced in a study of T-cell reconstitution after alpha-beta-depleted transplantation in children. TCRbeta library preparation incorporated unique molecular identifiers. TCRdb re-analysed the PCR reads in MiXCR, keeping a single row per CDR3 protein. The table has approximately 630,000 distinct CDR3 sequences, around 12% seen once. The sequences come from PBMCs, collected before TCRalphabeta/CD19-depleted stem cell transplant. These receptors were obtained from a girl aged 2-9 years with congenital amegakaryocytic thrombocytopenia, due to receive a stem cell transplant.

As for this clonotype: A much larger clone differs from this one at a single base, so this may be a read error. V is TRBV20-1 and J is TRBJ2-5, with 8 bases that match TRBD1. CDR1 and CDR2 (germline): DFQATT, SNEGSKA (reference sequence). With V trimmed by 5 bases and J by 3 bases, 11 bases remained unmatched. The CDR3 is 15 amino acids. The CDR3 DNA follows: TGCAGTGCTGCTCGCTCCGGGACAGGAGAAGAGACCCAGTACTTC. Its translation is CSAARSGTGEETQYF.

The sample holds a few counts of this clonotype. The CDR3 DNA sequence: TGTGCCAGCGGTCCCTTCCGGGACACGGGGGGAAATGAGCAGTTCTTC. This codes for CASGPFRDTGGNEQFF. The J gene is TRBJ2-1, the V gene TRBV19; D is possibly TRBD2 (7 bases). This CDR3 contains 16 residues. The germline CDR1 and CDR2 sequences are LNHDA and SQIVND (reference sequence). V lost 9 bases to trimming and J lost 7 bases, with 25 bases between them.

This clonotype was found a few times. This rearrangement joins TRBV30 to TRBJ2-7; the D is unclear. V gave up 3 bases and J gave up 2 bases, with 5 bases separating them. The CDR3 contains 11 residues. Per the germline V gene, CDR1 is GTSNPN and CDR2 is SVGIG (reference sequence). The CDR3 here is CAWRRTYEQYF. The CDR3 nucleotides are TGTGCCTGGAGGCGAACCTACGAGCAGTACTTC.